The 31 T cell receptor beta chains reported below all come from one sample, sequenced in a study of blood T cells in healthy people across ages. Then a second PCR, running roughly 7 to 11 cycles, was carried out with a sample-barcoded 5' primer and a J-beta primer mix. Using its own MiXCR run on the 5' RACE reads, TCRdb lists one record per CDR3 protein. The sample shows around 940,000 distinct CDR3 sequences, roughly 50% of them seen only once. Sequences were obtained from blood. The receptors originated from a woman aged 55-69 years in good health.

This clonotype came up a few times. This chain links TRBV28 with TRBJ2-3, with D possibly matching TRBD2 (5 bases). The V gene lost 5 bases and the J gene lost 4 bases, with 19 bases spanning the gap. The CDR3 runs to 16 residues. Germline CDR1 MDHEN, CDR2 SYDVKM. The CDR3 DNA reads as TGTGCCAGCAGTCCCTCCCTAGGACTGGCGGCAGATACGCAGTATTTT. Its protein product is CASSPSLGLAADTQYF.

Note on this clonotype: At one boundary the junction diverges from the germline segment, which might be a read error. The V call is TRBV6-4, the J call TRBJ2-3; TRBD2 is a possible D gene (6 bases). CDR1 and CDR2 from the germline V gene are MRHNA and SNTAGT. The CDR3 totals 15 residues. CDR3 protein: CASSDPGDNTGTQYF. The CDR3 coding sequence is TGTGCCAGCAGTGACCCGGGAGACAACACAGGTACGCAGTATTTT.

This clonotype was recorded many times. V usage is TRBV7-9 and J usage is TRBJ2-7; D is perhaps TRBD2 (6 bases). With 1 base removed from V and 4 bases from J, the gap between germline ends came to 8 bases. The CDR3 length is 13 residues. Germline V gives CDR1 SEHNR, CDR2 FQNEAQ (reference sequence). CDR3 in amino acids: CASSLVGGYEQYF. The CDR3 coding sequence is TGTGCCAGCAGCTTAGTGGGGGGTTACGAGCAGTACTTC.

J is TRBJ1-5 and V is TRBV29-1, with 7 bases aligning to TRBD1. V dropped 7 bases and J dropped 3; count of bases not matched to a gene: 6. Germline loops: CDR1 SQVTM, CDR2 ANQGSEA. The CDR3 runs to 13 residues. The CDR3 here is CSASQGINQPQHF. In nucleotides, the CDR3 is TGCAGCGCGTCACAGGGGATCAATCAGCCCCAGCATTTT.

V and J are TRBV20-1 and TRBJ2-5; no reliable D call. Trimming removed 0 bases from V and 3 bases from J, with 11 bases in between. The CDR3 extends over 14 amino acids. From germline, CDR1 is DFQATT and CDR2 SNEGSKA (reference sequence). CDR3 DNA: TGCAGTGCTAGAGATGTGACTGACGAAGAGACCCAGTACTTC. Amino acids: CSARDVTDEETQYF.

In its sample, this clonotype was seen a few times. The DNA of the CDR3 is TGTGCCACCGCGGGGGGCGCGGTAGAAAAACTGTTTTTT. This translates into CATAGGAVEKLFF. The V gene is TRBV15, the J gene TRBJ1-4, with D possibly TRBD1 on 6 matching bases. V was trimmed by 8 bases and J by 8 bases, leaving 15 bases between them. Germline V gives CDR1 LNHNV, CDR2 YYDKDF (reference sequence). The CDR3 has 13 amino acids.

The chain has TRBV9 and TRBJ2-7; no clear D gene. The CDR3 length is 15 residues. The V and J ends lost 0 bases and 2 bases respectively, with 12 bases between them. Germline CDR1 reads SGDLS; CDR2 reads YYNGEE. In DNA form, the CDR3 reads TGTGCCAGCAGCGTAGAGGACGGGCATACCTACGAGCAGTACTTC. As protein: CASSVEDGHTYEQYF.

This clonotype was found a few times. CDR3 sequence reads: CASSLRGSQDEQYF. The CDR3 nucleotides read TGTGCCAGCAGTTTAAGGGGGAGTCAGGACGAGCAGTACTTC. This chain uses TRBV27 with TRBJ2-7; the D gene is possibly TRBD1 (6 bases). The germline CDR1 and CDR2 sequences are MNHEY and SMNVEV (reference sequence). The germline V and J ends were trimmed by 2 bases and 5 bases, with 13 bases remaining between them. The CDR3 consists of 14 residues.

The DNA of the CDR3 is TGTGCCAGCAGTCACGACAGGGCCCGCCTAAACATTCAGTACTTC. Amino acid sequence: CASSHDRARLNIQYF. The J gene is TRBJ2-4, the V gene TRBV6-1; 7 nucleotides line up with TRBD1. The CDR3 consists of 15 residues. The germline gives CDR1 MNHNS, CDR2 SASEGT. The junction had 10 bases not matched to a gene; V was cut back by 5 bases and J by 6 bases.

The chain links TRBV4-1 to TRBJ1-1; TRBD1 might be the D (6 bases). The length of the CDR3 is 16 residues. Germline CDR1 and CDR2: MGHRA and YSYEKL. Trimming left V 2 bases short and J 0 bases short, with 13 bases between. The CDR3 DNA reads TGCGCCAGCAGCCAACAATTCACAGGGTTGAACACTGAAGCTTTCTTT. This translates into CASSQQFTGLNTEAFF.

Note on this clonotype: Its ends do not fully match the called genes, so a read error is possible. The chain employs TRBV6-2 or TRBV6-3 and TRBJ2-3; D not resolved. From germline, CDR1 is MNHEY and CDR2 SVGEGT. This CDR3 is 13 amino acids long. Written as DNA, the CDR3 is TGTGCCAGCAGTGACTCAATCACAGATACGCAGTATTTT. Its protein is CASSDSITDTQYF.

The gene calls are TRBV28 and TRBJ2-5; D is uncertain. The CDR3 spans 15 residues. CDR1 is MDHEN, CDR2 SYDVKM, per germline. V was trimmed by 8 bases and J by 2 bases, leaving 18 bases between them. CDR3 amino acids: CASLQEWANQETQYF. In DNA, the CDR3 is TGTGCCAGCCTCCAGGAGTGGGCGAATCAAGAGACCCAGTACTTC.

This clonotype was found a few times. The rearrangement uses TRBV20-1 and TRBJ2-3; D is undetermined. Trimming removed 3 bases at V and 6 bases at J, with 4 bases between. In germline, CDR1 is DFQATT, CDR2 SNEGSKA (reference sequence). The CDR3 is made up of 10 amino acids. The CDR3 spells CSASRDTQYF. The CDR3 DNA sequence: TGCAGTGCTAGCCGGGATACGCAGTATTTT.

In its sample, this clonotype was seen a few times. The chain recombines TRBV29-1 with TRBJ1-2, with TRBD1 as a possible D gene (6 bases). The germline gives CDR1 SQVTM, CDR2 ANQGSEA. The CDR3 loop spans 13 amino acids. V dropped 4 bases and J dropped 2 bases, with 11 bases sitting between them. This CDR3 reads CSVGGQGNYGYTF. CDR3 bases: TGCAGCGTTGGGGGCCAGGGGAACTATGGCTACACCTTC. The whole variable domain, remainder taken from reference TRBV29-1 and TRBJ1-2, is SAVISQKPSRDICQRGTSLTIQCQVDSQVTMMFWYRQQPGQSLTLIATANQGSEATYESGFVIDKFPISRPNLTFSTLTVSNMSPEDSSIYLCSVGGQGNYGYTFGSGTRLTVV.

V and J are TRBV15 and TRBJ2-7; either TRBD1 or TRBD2 may fit D (5 bases each). Gene TRBJ2-5 matches the end of the DNA better, so the J call may be wrong. Germline assignment: CDR1 LNHNV and CDR2 YYDKDF (reference sequence). The CDR3 is 13 amino acids. CDR3 protein: CATAFRGWETQYF. CDR3 DNA sequence: TGTGCCACCGCCTTCCGGGGCTGGGAGACCCAGTACTTC.

V and J are TRBV28 and TRBJ2-4; TRBD1 aligns across 7 bases. CDR3 length: 12 residues. Germline CDR1 MDHEN, CDR2 SYDVKM. The CDR3 region is CGVTGTYNEQYF. The DNA of the CDR3 is TGTGGGGTGACAGGGACCTACAATGAGCAGTACTTC.

The J gene is TRBJ1-2, the V gene TRBV2; D is uncertain. V lost 7 bases, J lost 8 bases, and 20 bases lay in between. CDR1 and CDR2 (germline): SNHLY, FYNNEI. CDR3 length: 14 amino acids. Written as DNA, the CDR3 is TGTGCCAGCACGCGGTCAGAGGGCCTCGGGGGCTACACCTTC. The encoded protein is CASTRSEGLGGYTF.

Note on this clonotype: A much larger clone sits a single nucleotide away, making a read error possible. The V call is TRBV6-6, the J call TRBJ2-5, with D unclear. This CDR3 comprises 15 residues. Trimming removed 7 bases from V and 4 bases from J, with 19 bases in between. The V gene's germline CDR1 is MNHNY and CDR2 SVGAGI (reference sequence). Here the CDR3 DNA reads TGTGCCAGCAAACACAAGGGCCAGCAAGGAGAGACCCAGTACTTC. As protein: CASKHKGQQGETQYF.

This clonotype has at least ten counts. V and J are TRBV28 and TRBJ2-5, with D possibly being TRBD2 (6 bases). Germline V gene sequence: CDR1 MDHEN, CDR2 SYDVKM. This CDR3 is built from 16 residues. The V and J ends lost 2 bases and 2 bases respectively, with 15 bases between them. In DNA form, the CDR3 reads TGTGCCAGCAGTTTAGGAGGTAGCGGCTTACAAGAGACCCAGTACTTC. As protein: CASSLGGSGLQETQYF.

The V gene is TRBV18, the J gene TRBJ2-3, with 13 bases aligning to TRBD2. This CDR3 is 18 amino acids long. Unmatched junction bases numbered 10, after V lost 3 bases and J lost 4 bases. CDR1 is KGHSH and CDR2 is LQKENI in the germline V gene. In DNA form, the CDR3 reads TGTGCCAGCTCACCTTATTCCGGACTAGCGGGAGCCCCAGATACGCAGTATTTT. It specifies CASSPYSGLAGAPDTQYF.

The chain combines TRBV3-1 with TRBJ2-3; possible D gene TRBD2, 7 bases. The V gene's germline CDR1 is LGHDT and CDR2 YNNKEL (reference sequence). This CDR3 comprises 15 residues. V was clipped by 2 bases and J by 2 bases, with 11 bases between them. CDR3 sequence (DNA): TGTGCCAGCAGCCAATTGGGGGGGGCCACAGATACGCAGTATTTT. Its translation: CASSQLGGATDTQYF.

This sequence joins TRBV6-5 and TRBJ1-2; D gene ambiguous. The germline CDR1 and CDR2 sequences are MNHEY and SVGAGI. CDR3 length equals 13 residues. V lost 2 bases, J lost 0 bases, and 4 bases lay in between. The CDR3 is CASSYLPNYGYTF. In DNA, the CDR3 is TGTGCCAGCAGTTACCTTCCTAACTATGGCTACACCTTC.

This chain connects TRBV4-1 to TRBJ2-6; D not certain. The CDR3 contains 14 residues. Germline CDR1 is MGHRA and CDR2 is YSYEKL. The V gene lost 6 bases and the J gene lost 2 bases, with 8 bases spanning the gap. The CDR3 coding sequence is TGCGCCAGCAGACTCGACCCTGGGGCCAACGTCCTGACTTTC. This translates into CASRLDPGANVLTF.

This chain uses TRBV27 with TRBJ1-5; a possible D gene is TRBD1 (5 bases). From germline, CDR1 is MNHEY and CDR2 SMNVEV (reference sequence). This CDR3 has 15 amino acids. Trimming took off 3 bases at V and 7 bases at J, with 16 bases between the two ends. CDR3 amino acids: CASSFHSGVGQPQHF. CDR3 nucleotide sequence: TGTGCCAGCAGTTTCCATTCGGGGGTAGGGCAGCCCCAGCATTTT.

CDR3 in DNA: TGTGCCAGCAGTTACGTCGGGACTAGGATCATTCAGTACTTC. This gives the protein CASSYVGTRIIQYF. The rearrangement links TRBV6-5 to TRBJ2-4; 8 bases are a match to TRBD2. Germline V gives CDR1 MNHEY, CDR2 SVGAGI. This CDR3 contains 14 residues. V lost 2 bases to trimming and J lost 9 bases; unmatched junction nucleotides: 6.

This clonotype has more than one count but fewer than ten. The chain couples TRBV12-3 or TRBV12-4 to TRBJ2-3; D gene ambiguous. Between the trimmed V and J ends, which lost 3 bases and 5 bases, there was a span of 6 bases. This CDR3 region has 12 residues. The CDR3 coding sequence is TGTGCCAGCAGTTTCGTCCAAGATACGCAGTATTTT. Translation: CASSFVQDTQYF.

The genes are TRBV28 and TRBJ2-3, with TRBD2 matching over 7 bases. The length of the CDR3 is 14 residues. Germline V gene sequence: CDR1 MDHEN, CDR2 SYDVKM. Germline trimming cut 7 bases from V and 4 bases from J; bases unmatched to any gene: 8. Written as DNA, the CDR3 is TGTGCCAGCACGGGGGGAGTCATTTCAGATACGCAGTATTTT. Amino acid sequence: CASTGGVISDTQYF.

This clonotype was seen only once. The chain carries TRBV28 and TRBJ2-6; D call uncertain. Germline V gives CDR1 MDHEN, CDR2 SYDVKM. V lost 2 bases and J 6 bases, leaving 8 bases between the germline ends. This CDR3 contains 14 residues. The DNA of the CDR3 is TGTGCCAGCAGTTTAAGATTTGTGGCCAACGTCCTGACTTTC. As protein: CASSLRFVANVLTF.

The gene calls are TRBV7-7 and TRBJ2-7; D unclear. The germline V and J ends were trimmed by 1 base and 0 bases, with 10 bases remaining between them. CDR3 size: 15 residues. Germline V gives CDR1 SSHAT, CDR2 FNYEAQ (reference sequence). CDR3 sequence (DNA): TGTGCCAGCAGCTTAGATGTGGCCCCCTCCTACGAGCAGTACTTC. The encoded protein is CASSLDVAPSYEQYF.

This chain joins TRBV10-3 and TRBJ2-5, with 11 bases lining up with TRBD1. Trimming removed 3 bases from V and 2 bases from J; junction bases left unmatched: 2. Germline CDR1 and CDR2: ENHRY and SYGVKD. The length of the CDR3 is 15 residues. CDR3 coding DNA: TGTGCCATCAGTGATGGGGACAGGGGGCAAGAGACCCAGTACTTC. Translating gives CAISDGDRGQETQYF.

The chain couples TRBV18 to TRBJ2-7; no definite D call. The J call may be in error: the DNA end matches TRBJ2-5 better. Germline V gene sequence: CDR1 KGHSH, CDR2 LQKENI. This CDR3 region has 14 residues. The chain's CDR3 is CASSPHAGSETQYF. CDR3 DNA: TGTGCCAGCTCACCCCACGCCGGATCGGAGACCCAGTACTTC.